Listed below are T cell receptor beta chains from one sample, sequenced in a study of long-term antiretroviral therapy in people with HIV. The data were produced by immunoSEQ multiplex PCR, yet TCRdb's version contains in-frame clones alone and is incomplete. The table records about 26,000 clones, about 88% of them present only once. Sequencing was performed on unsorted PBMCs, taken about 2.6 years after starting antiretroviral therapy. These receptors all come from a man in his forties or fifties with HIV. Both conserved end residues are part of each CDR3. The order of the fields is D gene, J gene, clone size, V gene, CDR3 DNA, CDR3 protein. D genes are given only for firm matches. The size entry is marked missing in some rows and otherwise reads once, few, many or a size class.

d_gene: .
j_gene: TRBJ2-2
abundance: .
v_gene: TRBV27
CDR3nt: TGTGCCAGCAAATCGAGGCAGTGGGCCGGGGAGCTGTTTTTT
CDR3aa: CASKSRQWAGELFF

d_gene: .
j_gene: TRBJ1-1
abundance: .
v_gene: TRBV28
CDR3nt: TGTGCCAGCACCAGACAGTGGAGGAACACTGAAGCTTTCTTT
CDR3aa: CASTRQWRNTEAFF

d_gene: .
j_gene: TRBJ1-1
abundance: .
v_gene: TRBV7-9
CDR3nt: TGTGCCAGCAGCTTAGCGCAGGGCAGGGACACTGAAGCTTTCTTT
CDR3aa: CASSLAQGRDTEAFF

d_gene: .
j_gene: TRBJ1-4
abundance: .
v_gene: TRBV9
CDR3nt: TGTGCCAGCAGCGTCAGGGGCCAGAATGAAAAACTGTTTTTT
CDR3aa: CASSVRGQNEKLFF

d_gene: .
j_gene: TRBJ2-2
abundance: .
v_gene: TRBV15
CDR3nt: TGTGCCACCAGCAGAGACCGGACTCTCGGACGGGAGCTGTTTTTT
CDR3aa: CATSRDRTLGRELFF

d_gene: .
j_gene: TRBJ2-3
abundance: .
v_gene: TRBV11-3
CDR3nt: TGTGCCAGCAGCTTCATTGGGGGCGGTACGCAGTATTTT
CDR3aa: CASSFIGGGTQYF

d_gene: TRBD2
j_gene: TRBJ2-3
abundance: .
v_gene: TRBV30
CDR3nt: TGTGCCTGGAGTCCTCTAGCGGGAGTAAGCACAGATACGCAGTATTTT
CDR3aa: CAWSPLAGVSTDTQYF

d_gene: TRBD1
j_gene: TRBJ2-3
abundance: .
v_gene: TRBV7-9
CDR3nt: TGTGCCAGCAGCACGCCCGGGACAGGGAGCACAGATACGCAGTATTTT
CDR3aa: CASSTPGTGSTDTQYF

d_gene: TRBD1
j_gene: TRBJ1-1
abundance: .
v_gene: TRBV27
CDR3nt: TGTGCCAGCAGTGTGACAGGGTATAACACTGAAGCTTTCTTT
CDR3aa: CASSVTGYNTEAFF

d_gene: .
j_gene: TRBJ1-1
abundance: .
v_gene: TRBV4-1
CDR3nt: TGCGCCAGCAGCGACGACGGGGGATTTCGGTACAACACTGAAGCTTTCTTT
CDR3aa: CASSDDGGFRYNTEAFF

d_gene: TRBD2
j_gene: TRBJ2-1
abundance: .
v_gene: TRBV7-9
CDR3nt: TGTGCCAGCAGCTTATGGGGCGGGGGGGATGAGCAGTTCTTC
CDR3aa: CASSLWGGGDEQFF

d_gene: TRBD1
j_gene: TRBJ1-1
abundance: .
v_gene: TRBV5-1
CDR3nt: TGCGCCAGCAGCTTGGTTGGGACAGCGAACACTGAAGCTTTCTTT
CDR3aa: CASSLVGTANTEAFF

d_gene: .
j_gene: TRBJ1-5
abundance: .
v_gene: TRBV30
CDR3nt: TGTGCCTGGATGAAGGGTAATCAGCCCCAGCATTTT
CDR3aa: CAWMKGNQPQHF

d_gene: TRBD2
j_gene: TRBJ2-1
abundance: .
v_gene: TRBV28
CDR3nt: TGTGCCAGCAGACCCCACATGCTAGCGGGAGGAGGTGAGCAGTTCTTC
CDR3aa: CASRPHMLAGGGEQFF

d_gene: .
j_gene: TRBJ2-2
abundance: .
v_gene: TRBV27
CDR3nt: TGTGCCAGCAGTTTATATCCCCACGGGGAGCTGTTTTTT
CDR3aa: CASSLYPHGELFF

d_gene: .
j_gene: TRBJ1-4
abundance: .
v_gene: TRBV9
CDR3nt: TGTGCCAGCAGCGTGTCGGGGCAGTCGGAAAAACTGTTTTTT
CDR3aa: CASSVSGQSEKLFF

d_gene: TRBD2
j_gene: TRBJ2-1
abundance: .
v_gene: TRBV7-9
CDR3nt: TGTGCCAGCAGCTTAGCCACTAGCGGGAGGGCCAATGAGCAGTTCTTC
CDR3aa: CASSLATSGRANEQFF

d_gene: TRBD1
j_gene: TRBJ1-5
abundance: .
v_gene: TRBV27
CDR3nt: TGTGCCAGCAGTAAGGGGGCCGATCAGCCCCAGCATTTT
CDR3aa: CASSKGADQPQHF

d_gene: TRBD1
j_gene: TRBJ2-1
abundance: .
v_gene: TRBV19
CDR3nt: TGTGCCAGTAGTAGGGGACAGGGAAGCTACAATGAGCAGTTCTTC
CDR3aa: CASSRGQGSYNEQFF

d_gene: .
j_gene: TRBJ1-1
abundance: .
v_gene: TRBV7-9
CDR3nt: TGTGCCAGCAGCCCTCGGACAGTTAGGAACACTGAAGCTTTCTTT
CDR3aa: CASSPRTVRNTEAFF

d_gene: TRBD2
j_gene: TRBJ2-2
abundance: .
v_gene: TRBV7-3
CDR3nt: TGTGCCAGCAGCCGAGATAGCGGGGGGGCTTGGGAGCTGTTTTTT
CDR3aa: CASSRDSGGAWELFF

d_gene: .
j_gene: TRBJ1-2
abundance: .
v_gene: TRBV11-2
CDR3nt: TGTGCCAGCAGCATCGGGGGGTTTAACTATGGCTACACCTTC
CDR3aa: CASSIGGFNYGYTF

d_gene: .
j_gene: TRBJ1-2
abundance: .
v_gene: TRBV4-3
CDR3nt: TGCGCCAGCAGCCAAGATATGGGGGTTGTCTATGGCTACACCTTC
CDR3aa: CASSQDMGVVYGYTF

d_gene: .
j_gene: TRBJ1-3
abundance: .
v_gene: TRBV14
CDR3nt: TGTGCCAGCAGCCAAGACGCGGGCAGAAACACCATATATTTT
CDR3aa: CASSQDAGRNTIYF

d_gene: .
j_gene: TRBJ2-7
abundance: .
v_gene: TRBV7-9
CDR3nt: TGTGCCAGCAGCTTAGCGGGGGAGGCCTACGAGCAGTACTTC
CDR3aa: CASSLAGEAYEQYF

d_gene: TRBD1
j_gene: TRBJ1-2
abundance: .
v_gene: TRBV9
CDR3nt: TGTGCCAGCAGCGTAGAGCCAGGGGGATTCGGCTACACCTTC
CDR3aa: CASSVEPGGFGYTF

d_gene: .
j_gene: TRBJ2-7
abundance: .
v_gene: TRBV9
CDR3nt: TGTGCCAGCAGCGCGACAGGTGGGGATTACGAGCAGTACTTC
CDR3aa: CASSATGGDYEQYF

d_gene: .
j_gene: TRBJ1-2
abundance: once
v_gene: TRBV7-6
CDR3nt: TGTGCCAGCAGCTTACGGGGCGTTGATGGCTACACCTTC
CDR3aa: CASSLRGVDGYTF

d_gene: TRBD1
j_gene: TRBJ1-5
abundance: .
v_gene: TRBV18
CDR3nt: TGTGCCAGCTCACCATCCACAGGGGACAATCAGCCCCAGCATTTT
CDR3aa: CASSPSTGDNQPQHF

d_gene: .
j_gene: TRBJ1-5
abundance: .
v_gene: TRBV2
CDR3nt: TGTGCCAGCAGTGTTAGAATAGGGGCAGGTTATGGCAATCAGCCCCAGCATTTT
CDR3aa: CASSVRIGAGYGNQPQHF

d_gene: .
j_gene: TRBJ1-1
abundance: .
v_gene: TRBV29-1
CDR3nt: TGCAGCGTTGCGGGGGGGTTGAGCACTGAAGCTTTCTTT
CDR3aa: CSVAGGLSTEAFF

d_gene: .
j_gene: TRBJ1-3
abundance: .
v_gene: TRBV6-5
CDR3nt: TGTGCCAGCAGCGAGAGTTGGAGAAACACCATATATTTT
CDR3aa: CASSESWRNTIYF

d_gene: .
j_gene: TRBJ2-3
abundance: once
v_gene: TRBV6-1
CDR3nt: TGTGCCAGCAGTGGGACAAATTGGGGTGCAGATACGCAGTATTTT
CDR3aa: CASSGTNWGADTQYF

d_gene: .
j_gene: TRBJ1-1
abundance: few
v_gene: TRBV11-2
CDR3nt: TGTGCCAGCAGCTTAGCTCCTTCCAGAGAAGCTTTCTTT
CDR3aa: CASSLAPSREAFF

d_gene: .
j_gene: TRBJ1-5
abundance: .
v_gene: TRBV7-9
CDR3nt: TGTGCCAGCAGCCCCTACGGGGGTAGCAATCAGCCCCAGCATTTT
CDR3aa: CASSPYGGSNQPQHF

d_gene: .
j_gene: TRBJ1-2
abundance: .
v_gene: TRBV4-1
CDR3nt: TGCGCCAGCAGGCCCGATGGTGGGGTTGGCTACACCTTC
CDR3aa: CASRPDGGVGYTF

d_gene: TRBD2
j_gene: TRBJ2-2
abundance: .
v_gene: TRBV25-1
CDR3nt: TGTGCCAGCAGTGACAGCGGGACCGGGAACACCGGGGAGCTGTTTTTT
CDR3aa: CASSDSGTGNTGELFF

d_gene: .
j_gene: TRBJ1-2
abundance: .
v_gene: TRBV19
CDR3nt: TGTGCCAGTAGATTTGGTGATAAGGGACACTATGGCTACACCTTC
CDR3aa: CASRFGDKGHYGYTF

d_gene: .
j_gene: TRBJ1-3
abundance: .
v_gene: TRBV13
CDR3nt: TGTGCCAGCAGCCTCGAACCCGTAGGAAACACCATATATTTT
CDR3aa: CASSLEPVGNTIYF